This T cell receptor beta chain was captured in a study of blood T cells in healthy people across ages. Study-level results: The donors' CMV status was not determined, possibly confounding changes in expanded clonotypes. Age brought a roughly linear fall in TCR beta diversity measured per million T cells.

Primed by a sample-barcoded 5' primer and a J-beta primer mix, a second PCR proceeded for 7 to 11 cycles. The template-switch adaptor was a 5' adaptor with 12 random nucleotides. It tagged each cDNA molecule. TCRdb fed the 5' RACE reads into MiXCR, producing one record per CDR3 protein. The sample carries about 640,000 distinct CDR3 sequences, 45% to 65% recorded once. Losses at the gene ends were 4 bases for V and 0 bases for J; bases not matched to a gene: 3. This CDR3 is built from 15 residues. Germline V gives CDR1 LGHDT, CDR2 YNNKEL (reference sequence). As regards this clonotype: Its antigen remains unknown.

The material sequenced was blood. The receptor was derived from a man aged 60-69 years in good health. The chain is built from TRBV3-1 and TRBJ1-2, with TRBD1 identical over 9 bases. The CDR3 DNA is TGTGCCAGCAGCCCTCGGACAGGGGCTAACTATGGCTACACCTTC. It translates to CASSPRTGANYGYTF.